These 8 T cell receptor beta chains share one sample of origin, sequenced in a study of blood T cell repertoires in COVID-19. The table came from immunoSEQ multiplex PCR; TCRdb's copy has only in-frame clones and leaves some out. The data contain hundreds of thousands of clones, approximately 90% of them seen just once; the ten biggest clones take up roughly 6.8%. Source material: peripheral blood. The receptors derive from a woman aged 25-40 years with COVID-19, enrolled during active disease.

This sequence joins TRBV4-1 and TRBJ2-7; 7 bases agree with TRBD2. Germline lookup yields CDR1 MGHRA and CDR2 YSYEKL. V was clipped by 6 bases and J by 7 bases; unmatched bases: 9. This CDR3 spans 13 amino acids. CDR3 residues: CASSFGEGKEQYF. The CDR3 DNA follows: TGCGCCAGCAGTTTCGGGGAGGGTAAGGAGCAGTACTTC.

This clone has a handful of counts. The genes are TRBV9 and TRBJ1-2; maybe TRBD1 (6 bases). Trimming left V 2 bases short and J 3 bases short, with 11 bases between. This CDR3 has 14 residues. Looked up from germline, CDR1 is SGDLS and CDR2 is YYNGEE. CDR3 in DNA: TGTGCCAGCAGCGTTACAGGGTGGGACTATGGCTACACCTTC. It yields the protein CASSVTGWDYGYTF.

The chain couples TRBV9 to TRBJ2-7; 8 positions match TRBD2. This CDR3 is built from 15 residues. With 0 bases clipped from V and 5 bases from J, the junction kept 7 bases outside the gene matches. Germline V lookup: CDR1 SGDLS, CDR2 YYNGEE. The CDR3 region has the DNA TGTGCCAGCAGCGTAGGGCCGGGGGGGGTCCACGAGCAGTACTTC. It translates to CASSVGPGGVHEQYF.

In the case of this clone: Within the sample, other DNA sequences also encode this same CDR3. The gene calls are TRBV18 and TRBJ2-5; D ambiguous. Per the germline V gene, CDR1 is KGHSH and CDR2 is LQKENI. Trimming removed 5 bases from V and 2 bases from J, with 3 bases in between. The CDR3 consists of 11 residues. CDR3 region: CASSSQETQYF. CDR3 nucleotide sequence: TGTGCCAGCTCATCGCAAGAGACCCAGTACTTC.

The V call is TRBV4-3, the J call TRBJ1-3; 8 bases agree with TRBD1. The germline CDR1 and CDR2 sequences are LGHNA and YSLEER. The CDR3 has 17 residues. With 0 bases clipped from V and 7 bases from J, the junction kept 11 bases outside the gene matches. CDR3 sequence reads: CASSQDLATGERNTIYF. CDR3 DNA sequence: TGCGCCAGCAGCCAAGATTTGGCGACAGGGGAGCGGAACACCATATATTTT.

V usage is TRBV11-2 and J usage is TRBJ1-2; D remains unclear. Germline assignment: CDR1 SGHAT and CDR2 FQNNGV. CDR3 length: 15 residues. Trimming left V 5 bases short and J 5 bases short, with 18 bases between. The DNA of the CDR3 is TGTGCCAGCAGCCTCTTCCCGGGATGGCTTTATGGCTACACCTTC. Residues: CASSLFPGWLYGYTF.

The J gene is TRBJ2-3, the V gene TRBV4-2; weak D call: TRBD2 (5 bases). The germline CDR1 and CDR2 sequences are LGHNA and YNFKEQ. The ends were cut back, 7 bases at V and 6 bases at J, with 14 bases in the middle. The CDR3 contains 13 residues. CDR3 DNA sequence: TGTGCCAGCAAAGAGGGCCCGACGGATACGCAGTATTTT. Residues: CASKEGPTDTQYF.

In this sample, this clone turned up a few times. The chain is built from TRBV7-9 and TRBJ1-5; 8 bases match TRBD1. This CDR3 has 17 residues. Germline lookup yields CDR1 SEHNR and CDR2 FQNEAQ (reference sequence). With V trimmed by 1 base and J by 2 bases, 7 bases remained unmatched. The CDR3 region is CASSLGAGGAGNQPQHF. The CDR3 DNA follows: TGTGCCAGCAGCTTAGGGGCAGGGGGCGCGGGCAATCAGCCCCAGCATTTT.